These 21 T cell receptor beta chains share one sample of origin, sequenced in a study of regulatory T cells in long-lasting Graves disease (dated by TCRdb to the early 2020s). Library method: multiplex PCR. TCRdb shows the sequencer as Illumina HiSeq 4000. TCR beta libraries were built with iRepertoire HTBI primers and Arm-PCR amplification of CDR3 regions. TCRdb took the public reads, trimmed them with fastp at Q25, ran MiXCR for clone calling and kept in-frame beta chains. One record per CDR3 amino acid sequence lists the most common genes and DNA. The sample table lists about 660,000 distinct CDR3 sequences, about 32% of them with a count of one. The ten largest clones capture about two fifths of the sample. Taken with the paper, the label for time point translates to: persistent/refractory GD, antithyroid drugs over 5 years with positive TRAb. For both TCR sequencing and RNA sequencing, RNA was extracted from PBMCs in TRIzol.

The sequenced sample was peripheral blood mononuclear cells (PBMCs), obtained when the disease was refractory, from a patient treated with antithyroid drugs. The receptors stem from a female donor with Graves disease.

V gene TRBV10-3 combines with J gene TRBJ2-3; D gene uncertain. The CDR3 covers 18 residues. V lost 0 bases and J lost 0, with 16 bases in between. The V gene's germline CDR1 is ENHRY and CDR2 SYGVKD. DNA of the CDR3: TGTGCCATCAGTGAGTCCGGTGAGTGGACGGAAAGCACAGATACGCAGTATTTT. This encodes CAISESGEWTESTDTQYF.

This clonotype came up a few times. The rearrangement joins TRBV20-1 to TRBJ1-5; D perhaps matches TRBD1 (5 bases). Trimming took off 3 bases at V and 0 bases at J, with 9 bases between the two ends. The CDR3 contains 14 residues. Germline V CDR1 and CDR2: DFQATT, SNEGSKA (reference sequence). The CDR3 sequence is CSASQGNSNQPQHF. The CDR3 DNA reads TGCAGTGCTAGCCAGGGAAATAGCAATCAGCCCCAGCATTTT.

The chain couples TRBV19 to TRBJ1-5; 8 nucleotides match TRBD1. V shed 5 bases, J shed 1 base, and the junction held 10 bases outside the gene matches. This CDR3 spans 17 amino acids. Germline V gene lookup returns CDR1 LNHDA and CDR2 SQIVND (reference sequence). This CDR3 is CASSPRGRGRSNQPQHF. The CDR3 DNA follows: TGTGCCAGTAGTCCACGTGGCAGGGGGCGAAGCAATCAGCCCCAGCATTTT.

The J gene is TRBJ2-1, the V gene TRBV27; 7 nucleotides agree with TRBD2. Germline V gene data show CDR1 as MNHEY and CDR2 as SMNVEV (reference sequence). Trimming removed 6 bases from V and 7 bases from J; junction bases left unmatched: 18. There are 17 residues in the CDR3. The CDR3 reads CASRYDFVGGPGNEQFF. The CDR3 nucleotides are TGTGCCAGCAGATACGATTTCGTGGGAGGGCCTGGTAATGAGCAGTTCTTC.

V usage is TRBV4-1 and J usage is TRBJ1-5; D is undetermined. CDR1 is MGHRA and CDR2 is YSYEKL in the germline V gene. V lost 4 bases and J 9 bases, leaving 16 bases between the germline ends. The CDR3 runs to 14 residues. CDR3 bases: TGCGCCAGCAGCCCAGACTGGGAGAGTCTGCCCCAGCATTTT. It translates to CASSPDWESLPQHF.

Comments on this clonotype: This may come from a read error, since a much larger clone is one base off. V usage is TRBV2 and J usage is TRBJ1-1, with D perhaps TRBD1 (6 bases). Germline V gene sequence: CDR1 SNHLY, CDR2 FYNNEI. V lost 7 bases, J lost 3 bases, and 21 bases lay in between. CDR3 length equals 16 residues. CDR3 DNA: TGTGCCAGCACCCCTCTTCAACAGGGTTTAGACACTGAAGCTTTCTTT. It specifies CASTPLQQGLDTEAFF. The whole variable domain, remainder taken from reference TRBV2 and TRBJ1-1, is EPEVTQTPSHQVTQMGQEVILRCVPISNHLYFYWYRQILGQKVEFLVSFYNNEISEKSEIFDDQFSVERPDGSNFTLKIRSTKLEDSAMYFCASTPLQQGLDTEAFFGQGTRLTVV.

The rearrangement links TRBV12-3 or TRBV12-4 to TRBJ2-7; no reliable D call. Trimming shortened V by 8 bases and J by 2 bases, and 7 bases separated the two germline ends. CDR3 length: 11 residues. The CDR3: CASGHTYEQYF. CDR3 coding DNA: TGTGCCAGCGGCCATACCTACGAGCAGTACTTC.

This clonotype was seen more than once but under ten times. The CDR3 spells CASSPRGVGTYEQYF. For the CDR3, the DNA is TGTGCCAGCAGTCCTAGGGGGGTGGGGACCTACGAGCAGTACTTC. V usage is TRBV11-2 and J usage is TRBJ2-7, with D possibly being TRBD1 or TRBD2 (6 bases each). CDR3 length equals 15 residues. The V gene lost 6 bases and the J gene lost 2 bases, with 17 bases spanning the gap. In germline, CDR1 is SGHAT, CDR2 FQNNGV.

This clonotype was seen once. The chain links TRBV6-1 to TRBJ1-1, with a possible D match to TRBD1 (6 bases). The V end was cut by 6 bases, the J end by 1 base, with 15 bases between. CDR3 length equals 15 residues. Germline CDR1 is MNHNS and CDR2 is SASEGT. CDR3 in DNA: TGTGCCAGCAGGTCATGGACAGTCCAGAACACTGAAGCTTTCTTT. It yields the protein CASRSWTVQNTEAFF.

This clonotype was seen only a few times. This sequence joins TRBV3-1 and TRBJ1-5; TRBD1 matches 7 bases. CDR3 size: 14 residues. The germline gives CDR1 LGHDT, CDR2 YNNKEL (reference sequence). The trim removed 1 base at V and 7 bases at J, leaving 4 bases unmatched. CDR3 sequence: CASSQVRGGQPQHF. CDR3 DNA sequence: TGTGCCAGCAGCCAAGTCAGGGGGGGACAGCCCCAGCATTTT.

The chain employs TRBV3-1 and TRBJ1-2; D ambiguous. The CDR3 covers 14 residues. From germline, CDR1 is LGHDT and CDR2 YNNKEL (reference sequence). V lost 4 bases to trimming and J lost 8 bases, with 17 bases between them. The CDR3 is CASSPRGQLTGYTF. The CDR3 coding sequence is TGTGCCAGCAGCCCCCGCGGGCAGTTAACGGGCTACACCTTC. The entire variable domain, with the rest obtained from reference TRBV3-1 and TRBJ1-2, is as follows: DTAVSQTPKYLVTQMGNDKSIKCEQNLGHDTMYWYKQDSKKFLKIMFSYNNKELIINETVPNRFSPKSPDKAHLNLHINSLELGDSAVYFCASSPRGQLTGYTFGSGTRLTVV.

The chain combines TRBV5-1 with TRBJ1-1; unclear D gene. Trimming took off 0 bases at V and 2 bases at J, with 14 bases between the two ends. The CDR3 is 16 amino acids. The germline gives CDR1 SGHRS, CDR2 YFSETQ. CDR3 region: CASSLALGGDNTEAFF. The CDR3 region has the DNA TGCGCCAGCAGCTTGGCCCTTGGAGGAGACAACACTGAAGCTTTCTTT.

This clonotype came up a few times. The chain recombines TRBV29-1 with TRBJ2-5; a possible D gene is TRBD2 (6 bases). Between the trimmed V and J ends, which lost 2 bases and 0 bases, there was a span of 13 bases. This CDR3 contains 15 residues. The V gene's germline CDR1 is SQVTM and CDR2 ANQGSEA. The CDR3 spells CSVEWGGTHQETQYF. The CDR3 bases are TGCAGCGTTGAATGGGGTGGGACTCACCAAGAGACCCAGTACTTC.

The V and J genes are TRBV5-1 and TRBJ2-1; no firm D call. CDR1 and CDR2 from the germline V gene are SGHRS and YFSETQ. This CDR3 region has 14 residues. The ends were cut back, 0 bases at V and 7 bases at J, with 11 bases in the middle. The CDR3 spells CASSLARAYNEQFF. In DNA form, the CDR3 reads TGCGCCAGCAGCTTGGCCCGGGCTTATAATGAGCAGTTCTTC.

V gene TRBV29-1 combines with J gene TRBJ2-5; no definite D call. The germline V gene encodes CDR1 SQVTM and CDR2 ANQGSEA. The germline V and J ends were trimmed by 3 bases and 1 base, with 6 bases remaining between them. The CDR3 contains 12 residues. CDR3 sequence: CSVELGQETQYF. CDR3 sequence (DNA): TGCAGCGTTGAGTTGGGCCAAGAGACCCAGTACTTC.

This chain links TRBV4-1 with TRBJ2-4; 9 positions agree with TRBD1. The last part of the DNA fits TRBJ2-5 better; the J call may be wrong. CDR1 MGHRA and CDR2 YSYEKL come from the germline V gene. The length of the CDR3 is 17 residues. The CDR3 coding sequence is TGCGCCAGCAGCCAAAACACAGGGGGCGTTTGGTTGGGGACCCAGTACTTC. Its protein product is CASSQNTGGVWLGTQYF.

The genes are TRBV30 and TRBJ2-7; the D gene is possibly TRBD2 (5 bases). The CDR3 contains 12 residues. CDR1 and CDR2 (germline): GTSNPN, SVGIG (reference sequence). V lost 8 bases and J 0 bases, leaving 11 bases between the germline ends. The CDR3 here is CAVGGNSYEQYF. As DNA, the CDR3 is TGTGCCGTTGGAGGTAACTCCTACGAGCAGTACTTC.

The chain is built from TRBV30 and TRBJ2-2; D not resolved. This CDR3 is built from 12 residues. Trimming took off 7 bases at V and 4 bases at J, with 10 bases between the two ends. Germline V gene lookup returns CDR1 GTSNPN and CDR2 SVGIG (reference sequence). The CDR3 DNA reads TGTGCCTTCCTTCGGTTCACCGGGGAGCTGTTTTTT. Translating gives CAFLRFTGELFF.

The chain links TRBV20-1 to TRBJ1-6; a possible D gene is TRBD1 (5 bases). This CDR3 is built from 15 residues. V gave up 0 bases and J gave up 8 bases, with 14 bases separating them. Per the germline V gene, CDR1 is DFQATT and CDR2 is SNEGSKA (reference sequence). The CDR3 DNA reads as TGCAGTGCTAGAGATTCGGGCAGGGCCGATTCACCCCTCCACTTT. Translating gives CSARDSGRADSPLHF.

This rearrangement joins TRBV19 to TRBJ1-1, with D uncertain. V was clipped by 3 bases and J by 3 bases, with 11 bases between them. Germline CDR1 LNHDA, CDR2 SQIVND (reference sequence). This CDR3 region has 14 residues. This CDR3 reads CASSIEILDTEAFF. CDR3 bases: TGTGCCAGTAGTATCGAAATCTTGGACACTGAAGCTTTCTTT. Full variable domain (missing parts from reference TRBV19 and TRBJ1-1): DGGITQSPKYLFRKEGQNVTLSCEQNLNHDAMYWYRQDPGQGLRLIYYSQIVNDFQKGDIAEGYSVSREKKESFPLTVTSAQKNPTAFYLCASSIEILDTEAFFGQGTRLTVV.

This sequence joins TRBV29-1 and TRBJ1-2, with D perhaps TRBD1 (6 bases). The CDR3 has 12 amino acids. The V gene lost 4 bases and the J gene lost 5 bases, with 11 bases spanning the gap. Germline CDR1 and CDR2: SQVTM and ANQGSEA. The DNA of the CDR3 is TGCAGCGTTGGACGGCAGGGGTATGGCTACACCTTC. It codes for CSVGRQGYGYTF.